This T cell receptor beta chain was captured by sequencing in a study of cytomegalovirus exposure and HLA in healthy donors. Study findings and constraints: More than 15,000 TCR beta sequences were associated with HLA alleles at 0.05 false discovery rate in a later analysis. It was confirmed in vitro that three of the CMV-associated chains were specific for CMV antigens. Some TCR beta chains (over 150 of them) were listed as cytomegalovirus-associated. A later analysis reportedly identified an Asian-associated ancestry cluster as carrying fewer N-insertions than the roughly 600-donor mean.

With 60 Vbeta and 13 Jbeta primers, the PCR was carried out. Generated by immunoSEQ multiplex PCR, the TCRdb table keeps only in-frame clones and is missing some. The data show approximately 88,000 clones, with 76% seen just once and about 1.4% held by the top ten. Concerning this clone: Its antigen is not identified.

CDR3 length: 17 residues. Germline V gene sequence: CDR1 LGHNA, CDR2 YSLEER. Trimming at V came to 3 bases and at J to 6 bases, leaving 6 bases not matched to a gene. The V gene is TRBV4-3, the J gene TRBJ2-1, with 15 bases that match TRBD2. The sequencing input was PBMCs. The TCR comes from a male donor in good health and CMV-seronegative. DNA for the CDR3: TGCGCCAGCAGCCATTGGACTAGCGGGGGGGCGGGCAATGAGCAGTTCTTC. Amino acids: CASSHWTSGGAGNEQFF.